This T cell receptor (beta chain) stems from a study of T cells after yellow fever vaccination. CDR3 length: 18 amino acids. V gave up 2 bases and J gave up 3 bases; unmatched junction bases: 12. Germline loops: CDR1 MRHNA, CDR2 SNTAGT. MiXCR, run by TCRdb on the 5' RACE reads, gives a single entry per CDR3 protein. This sample has hundreds of thousands of distinct CDR3 sequences, with 12% found just once. This clonotype originated in a man aged 30 to 39 who received the YFV17D yellow fever vaccine. Sequencing used PBMCs, obtained on the day of the yellow fever booster vaccination. This chain links TRBV6-4 with TRBJ2-1, with 8 bases aligning to TRBD2. CDR3: CASSDGDCVAGIYNEQFF. The CDR3 coding sequence is TGTGCCAGCAGTGACGGGGACTGTGTAGCGGGGATCTACAATGAGCAGTTCTTC.